Below are 29 T cell receptor beta chains sequenced from a single sample in a study of blood T cells in healthy people across ages. Through a sample-barcoded 5' primer and a J-beta primer mix, a second PCR was run for roughly 6 to 11 cycles. TCRdb independently ran MiXCR on the 5' RACE reads; one entry per CDR3 protein. The sample carries about 720,000 distinct CDR3 sequences, approximately 21% recorded once. The material sequenced was blood. These TCRs come from an older man in good health.

V usage is TRBV5-1 and J usage is TRBJ1-2, with D unresolved. Germline V gene lookup returns CDR1 SGHRS and CDR2 YFSETQ. Trimming cost V 4 bases and J 4 bases, with 20 bases left between them. The CDR3 length is 16 residues. Here the CDR3 DNA reads TGCGCCAGCAGCCCGATGTATGCAGGCTTATCCTATGGCTACACCTTC. Its protein is CASSPMYAGLSYGYTF.

In its sample, this clonotype was seen a few times. The V gene is TRBV5-1, the J gene TRBJ1-1; no clear D gene. The V end lost 1 base, the J end lost 3 bases, and 10 bases lay between the germline ends. The CDR3 consists of 14 residues. CDR1 is SGHRS, CDR2 YFSETQ, per germline. CDR3 region: CASSLNGRYTEAFF. CDR3 nucleotide sequence: TGCGCCAGCAGCTTGAACGGGAGGTACACTGAAGCTTTCTTT. Full variable domain (remainder filled in from reference TRBV5-1 and TRBJ1-1): KAGVTQTPRYLIKTRGQQVTLSCSPISGHRSVSWYQQTPGQGLQFLFEYFSETQRNKGNFPGRFSGRQFSNSRSEMNVSTLELGDSALYLCASSLNGRYTEAFFGQGTRLTVV.

This clonotype was found a few times. The chain couples TRBV29-1 to TRBJ1-1; TRBD1 matches at 7 bases. From germline, CDR1 is SQVTM and CDR2 ANQGSEA. J was trimmed by 6 bases and V by 4 bases; bases with no gene match: 11. The CDR3 spans 14 residues. CDR3 in DNA: TGCAGCGTTGCGTACTCGGGACAGTCCCCTGAAGCTTTCTTT. Its translation: CSVAYSGQSPEAFF.

This clonotype was observed a few times. The rearrangement links TRBV20-1 to TRBJ2-5, with 9 bases lining up with TRBD2. This CDR3 is 14 amino acids long. V lost 1 base, J lost 2 bases, and 2 bases stayed unmatched. Germline CDR1 DFQATT, CDR2 SNEGSKA (reference sequence). CDR3 sequence (DNA): TGCAGTGCTAGAGGGCTAGCGGGACAAGAGACCCAGTACTTC. It yields the protein CSARGLAGQETQYF.

This clonotype was recorded a few times. This chain joins TRBV4-1 and TRBJ2-1; 11 bases line up with TRBD2. The CDR3 contains 19 residues. CDR1 and CDR2 from the germline V gene are MGHRA and YSYEKL. V gave up 1 base and J gave up 0 bases; unmatched junction bases: 8. CDR3 nucleotide sequence: TGCGCCAGCAGCCAAGGACTAGCGGGACGGCCACCCTCCTACAATGAGCAGTTCTTC. Translating gives CASSQGLAGRPPSYNEQFF.

This sequence joins TRBV6-4 and TRBJ1-2; D unclear. V lost 0 bases and J lost 7, with 18 bases in between. Germline V gene sequence: CDR1 MRHNA, CDR2 SNTAGT. This CDR3 spans 16 amino acids. The CDR3 here is CASSDSYGPLRAGYTF. CDR3 nucleotide sequence: TGTGCCAGCAGTGACTCGTATGGACCCCTGAGGGCTGGCTACACCTTC.

The chain recombines TRBV3-1 with TRBJ1-2, with a weak D call TRBD1 (5 bases). V was shortened by 6 bases and J by 12 bases, with 17 bases between the two germline ends. The V gene's germline CDR1 is LGHDT and CDR2 YNNKEL (reference sequence). The CDR3 consists of 12 residues. CDR3 loop: CASSLGTGAHTF. CDR3 nucleotides: TGTGCCAGCAGTCTCGGGACGGGAGCCCACACCTTC.

V gene TRBV5-1 combines with J gene TRBJ2-2; no clear D gene. Germline values: CDR1 SGHRS, CDR2 YFSETQ. The ends were cut back, 4 bases at V and 0 bases at J, with 13 bases in the middle. This CDR3 has 16 residues. For the CDR3, the DNA is TGCGCCAGCAGCCCTGGTAGGGCAGCGAACACCGGGGAGCTGTTTTTT. Translated: CASSPGRAANTGELFF.

V gene TRBV7-2 combines with J gene TRBJ1-2, with a possible D match to TRBD1 (5 bases). The germline V gene has CDR1 SGHTA and CDR2 FQGNSA. The CDR3 is 13 residues long. V dropped 5 bases and J dropped 6 bases, with 13 bases sitting between them. The CDR3 reads CASSQGPRDGYTF. DNA of the CDR3: TGTGCCAGCAGCCAGGGACCCAGGGATGGCTACACCTTC.

The chain employs TRBV20-1 and TRBJ1-4, with D perhaps TRBD1 (5 bases). CDR1 is DFQATT and CDR2 is SNEGSKA in the germline V gene (reference sequence). Trimming stripped 0 bases from V and 3 bases from J, with 8 bases between. The CDR3 totals 14 residues. CDR3: CSARDQGANEKLFF. The CDR3 DNA reads TGCAGTGCTAGAGACCAAGGGGCTAATGAAAAACTGTTTTTT.

The chain couples TRBV29-1 to TRBJ1-1, with TRBD1 as a possible D gene (5 bases). V was pared by 7 bases and J by 0 bases, with 9 bases between. This CDR3 region has 12 residues. Per the germline V gene, CDR1 is SQVTM and CDR2 is ANQGSEA. The CDR3 coding sequence is TGCAGCGGAAGACAGATGAACACTGAAGCTTTCTTT. Its translation is CSGRQMNTEAFF.

This rearrangement joins TRBV4-1 to TRBJ1-1, with a possible D match to TRBD1 (6 bases). This CDR3 is 17 amino acids long. The V gene lost 1 base and the J gene lost 5 bases, with 20 bases spanning the gap. Germline V gene sequence: CDR1 MGHRA, CDR2 YSYEKL. CDR3 loop: CASSQGGEGGWETEAFF. In DNA, the CDR3 is TGCGCCAGCAGCCAAGGAGGGGAAGGGGGTTGGGAGACTGAAGCTTTCTTT.

There are a few counts of this clonotype. The J gene is TRBJ1-5, the V gene TRBV12-3 or TRBV12-4; 11 bases fit TRBD1. The CDR3 runs 20 residues. V lost 3 bases to trimming and J lost 10 bases; unmatched junction nucleotides: 23. CDR3 loop: CASSFPPGQGDGHSNRPQHF. The DNA for the CDR3 is TGTGCCAGCAGTTTCCCTCCGGGACAGGGGGATGGTCATAGCAATCGACCCCAGCATTTT.

The chain combines TRBV6-1 with TRBJ2-5; D ambiguous. The CDR3 is 16 residues long. Looked up from germline, CDR1 is MNHNS and CDR2 is SASEGT. The germline V and J ends were trimmed by 6 bases and 3 bases, with 20 bases remaining between them. As DNA, the CDR3 is TGTGCCAGCAGCCACCAGAGTTACGGCGGAGAAGAGACCCAGTACTTC. It codes for CASSHQSYGGEETQYF.

This clonotype was counted only a few times. V usage is TRBV5-8 and J usage is TRBJ2-3, with 12 bases that match TRBD2. The length of the CDR3 is 16 residues. CDR1 and CDR2 (germline): SGHTS, YDEGEE. Trimming at V came to 4 bases and at J to 3 bases, leaving 6 bases not matched to a gene. In nucleotides, the CDR3 is TGTGCCAGCAGCCCGAGGACTAGCGGGGAGACAGATACGCAGTATTTT. As protein: CASSPRTSGETDTQYF.

This clonotype has more than one count but fewer than ten. The chain employs TRBV14 and TRBJ1-1, with D possibly TRBD1 on 6 matching bases. This CDR3 has 16 residues. The ends were cut back, 3 bases at V and 1 base at J, with 15 bases in the middle. Germline V gives CDR1 SGHDN, CDR2 FVKESK. The CDR3 bases are TGTGCCAGCAGCCAGTGGGGGAGGGGGGCGAACACTGAAGCTTTCTTT. It is translated as CASSQWGRGANTEAFF.

About this clonotype: One base away lies a much larger clone, so this may be a sequencing read error. The chain has TRBV6-4 and TRBJ1-3; TRBD1 aligns across 9 bases. The CDR3 has 16 amino acids. Germline V CDR1 and CDR2: MRHNA, SNTAGT. CDR3 coding DNA: TGTGCCAGCAGTGGGACAGGGGCCCTCTCTGGAGACACCATATATTTT. Translating it yields CASSGTGALSGDTIYF.

The gene calls are TRBV5-8 and TRBJ1-2, with TRBD1 matching over 9 bases. The CDR3 totals 17 residues. Germline CDR1 and CDR2: SGHTS and YDEGEE. V was clipped by 4 bases and J by 3 bases; unmatched bases: 13. CDR3 in DNA: TGTGCCAGCAGCCGACGAACCGGGACAGGGCGGGACTATGGCTACACCTTC. This sequence encodes CASSRRTGTGRDYGYTF.

The chain employs TRBV2 and TRBJ2-3; weak D call: TRBD2 (5 bases). CDR1 is SNHLY, CDR2 FYNNEI, per germline. Trimming took off 4 bases at V and 0 bases at J, with 8 bases between the two ends. The CDR3 length is 14 residues. CDR3 DNA sequence: TGTGCCAGCAGTGTGAGGACTAGCACAGATACGCAGTATTTT. Its protein product is CASSVRTSTDTQYF.

This clonotype has a handful of counts. V is TRBV28 and J is TRBJ1-2, with D maybe TRBD1 (5 bases). The CDR3 loop spans 15 amino acids. With 2 bases removed from V and 5 bases from J, the gap between germline ends came to 15 bases. Germline V gene lookup returns CDR1 MDHEN and CDR2 SYDVKM. The CDR3 reads CASSLEGPGGYGYTF. The CDR3 region has the DNA TGTGCCAGCAGTTTAGAAGGACCGGGGGGGTATGGCTACACCTTC.

This clonotype was counted many times. V is TRBV20-1 and J is TRBJ2-3; D remains unclear. Looked up from germline, CDR1 is DFQATT and CDR2 is SNEGSKA (reference sequence). Trimming cost V 2 bases and J 3 bases, with 9 bases left between them. The CDR3 consists of 13 residues. The CDR3 protein is CSARSAGTDTQYF. The CDR3 DNA is TGCAGTGCTAGATCCGCCGGAACAGATACGCAGTATTTT.

The J gene is TRBJ1-2, the V gene TRBV3-1; 9 nucleotides match TRBD1. This CDR3 is built from 16 residues. Trimming removed 1 base from V and 8 bases from J; junction bases left unmatched: 11. Germline CDR1 and CDR2: LGHDT and YNNKEL (reference sequence). CDR3 loop: CASSQGPGTGSGGYTF. In DNA form, the CDR3 reads TGTGCCAGCAGCCAAGGGCCCGGGACAGGGAGTGGAGGCTACACCTTC.

This clonotype was seen ten or more times. The chain employs TRBV7-8 and TRBJ2-5; the match to TRBD2 covers 12 bases. V lost 6 bases to trimming and J lost 1 base; unmatched junction nucleotides: 6. This CDR3 comprises 16 residues. Germline V lookup: CDR1 SGHVS, CDR2 FQNEAQ. The CDR3 region is CASSFGLAGFQETQYF. The CDR3 coding sequence is TGTGCCAGCAGTTTCGGACTAGCGGGATTCCAAGAGACCCAGTACTTC.

The chain recombines TRBV7-2 with TRBJ1-2; TRBD1 might be the D (5 bases). V was cut by 3 bases and J by 7 bases, with 15 bases left in between. The CDR3 consists of 14 residues. Germline-derived CDR1 and CDR2 are SGHTA and FQGNSA. The CDR3 spells CASSLHRDAGGYTF. The CDR3 region has the DNA TGTGCCAGCAGCTTGCACCGGGACGCCGGTGGCTACACCTTC.

The chain is built from TRBV5-1 and TRBJ1-2; 9 bases are a match to TRBD1. Germline V gene data show CDR1 as SGHRS and CDR2 as YFSETQ. The CDR3 is 14 residues long. V shed 2 bases and J 3 bases; nucleotides not matched to a gene: 2. The CDR3 region is CASSLRTGDYGYTF. Here the CDR3 DNA reads TGCGCCAGCAGCTTACGGACAGGGGACTATGGCTACACCTTC.

This clonotype showed up just a few times. The chain carries TRBV7-6 and TRBJ1-2; TRBD1 might be the D (5 bases). Germline V gene lookup returns CDR1 SGHVS and CDR2 FNYEAQ. V gave up 2 bases and J gave up 5 bases, with 15 bases separating them. The CDR3 contains 15 residues. The CDR3 coding sequence is TGTGCCAGCAGCTTAACTCCCGGGGGGACGTATGGCTACACCTTC. Amino acids: CASSLTPGGTYGYTF.

The J gene is TRBJ2-7, the V gene TRBV7-2; 13 bases are a match to TRBD2. CDR1 and CDR2 (germline): SGHTA, FQGNSA. Trimming cost V 5 bases and J 0 bases; bases outside gene matches: 7. There are 17 residues in the CDR3. The CDR3 bases are TGTGCCAGCAGCACCGGACTAGCGGGGGTAAGCTCCTACGAGCAGTACTTC. It yields the protein CASSTGLAGVSSYEQYF.

In this sample, this clonotype turned up a few times. The chain joins TRBV14 to TRBJ1-2; no clear D. V was cut by 0 bases and J by 2 bases, with 13 bases left in between. Germline V gives CDR1 SGHDN, CDR2 FVKESK. CDR3 length: 16 residues. CDR3 DNA sequence: TGTGCCAGCAGCCAAGAGGCCCTCCTCTTCAACTATGGCTACACCTTC. This codes for CASSQEALLFNYGYTF.

The genes are TRBV19 and TRBJ2-5; possible D gene TRBD2, 5 bases. This CDR3 is built from 13 residues. The germline gives CDR1 LNHDA, CDR2 SQIVND (reference sequence). V dropped 6 bases and J dropped 9 bases, with 17 bases sitting between them. CDR3 in amino acids: CASRARGEGPQYF. Here the CDR3 DNA reads TGTGCCAGTAGGGCCCGGGGAGAAGGTCCCCAGTACTTC.